A selection of T cell receptor beta chains follows, all from one sample in a study of human CD8 memory T cell subsets. TCRdb re-called the 5' RACE reads; one entry per CDR3 protein, DNA not given. This specimen shows about 10,000 distinct CDR3 sequences; the ten leading clones hold around 18%. Material for sequencing was CD8+ T cells from PBMCs. These TCRs come from a human donor in good health. The CDR3 runs from the conserved cysteine through the conserved F or W. Clone size is given for some rows only: seen once, a few or many times, or a class if the clone is expanded.

abundance: NA; v_gene: TRBV4-1; j_gene: TRBJ2-7; CDR3aa: CASSRDYPGTEYEQYF
abundance: medium-sized; v_gene: TRBV6-5; j_gene: TRBJ1-3; CDR3aa: CASSYSRSGDRGPPGSGNTIYF
abundance: NA; v_gene: TRBV15; j_gene: TRBJ2-1; CDR3aa: CATSRAGGPYNEQFF
abundance: NA; v_gene: TRBV27; j_gene: TRBJ1-5; CDR3aa: CAISSGQANQPQHF
abundance: NA; v_gene: TRBV18; j_gene: TRBJ1-4; CDR3aa: CASSPAGGLRTNEKLFF
abundance: NA; v_gene: TRBV11-2; j_gene: TRBJ2-7; CDR3aa: CASSQHGSYEQYF
abundance: NA; v_gene: TRBV14; j_gene: TRBJ2-1; CDR3aa: CASSQDYWPGQPYNEQFF
abundance: NA; v_gene: TRBV3-1; j_gene: TRBJ2-7; CDR3aa: CASSQGSYGLSSYEQYF
abundance: NA; v_gene: TRBV11-2; j_gene: TRBJ2-7; CDR3aa: CASSSSGDRSPYEQYF
abundance: NA; v_gene: TRBV7-9; j_gene: TRBJ1-1; CDR3aa: CASSLSNLNTEAFF
abundance: NA; v_gene: TRBV11-1; j_gene: TRBJ2-2; CDR3aa: CASSLGSGNTGELFF
abundance: NA; v_gene: TRBV11-2; j_gene: TRBJ2-2; CDR3aa: CASSLAGTLNTGELFF
abundance: NA; v_gene: TRBV12-3/TRBV12-4; j_gene: TRBJ2-7; CDR3aa: CASSLRGGAYEQYF
abundance: NA; v_gene: TRBV29-1; j_gene: TRBJ2-3; CDR3aa: CSVGPGTGVTSGRSDTQYF
abundance: NA; v_gene: TRBV19; j_gene: TRBJ2-1; CDR3aa: CASTNPQGYNEQFF
abundance: NA; v_gene: TRBV5-1; j_gene: TRBJ2-1; CDR3aa: CASSSPGTGQIEQFF
abundance: NA; v_gene: TRBV25-1; j_gene: TRBJ1-2; CDR3aa: CASSEGGTGYSNYGYTF
abundance: NA; v_gene: TRBV19; j_gene: TRBJ1-1; CDR3aa: CASSISPTVDTEAFF